This passage covers 21 T cell receptor beta chains from one sample sequenced in a study of blood T cell repertoires in COVID-19. The protocol was immunoSEQ multiplex PCR, while the TCRdb copy is restricted to in-frame clones and leaves out a portion. Of about 100,000 clones listed, around nine tenths are singletons. The sample taken for sequencing was peripheral blood. These receptor sequences come from a man over 45 with active or convalescent COVID-19.

The CDR3 here is CASTGGGGNTEAFF. CDR3 sequence (DNA): TGTGCCAGCACCGGGGGAGGAGGGAACACTGAAGCTTTCTTT. The chain combines TRBV6-5 with TRBJ1-1; a weak D match, TRBD1 (5 bases). The CDR3 is 14 amino acids. With 7 bases removed from V and 1 base from J, the gap between germline ends came to 13 bases. Germline V gene sequence: CDR1 MNHEY, CDR2 SVGAGI.

The V gene is TRBV3-1 (or the pseudogene TRBV3-2), the J gene TRBJ2-5; TRBD1 is a possible D gene (5 bases). This CDR3 contains 14 residues. V was clipped by 8 bases and J by 1 base, with 14 bases between them. Germline V gene lookup returns CDR1 LGHDT and CDR2 YNNKEL (reference sequence). In nucleotides, the CDR3 is TGTGCCAGCGTCATAAGGGGCCTCCAAGAGACCCAGTACTTC. Protein sequence: CASVIRGLQETQYF.

DNA for the CDR3: TGTGCCAGCGGGAGGGGGTGGACTAATGAAAAACTGTTTTTT. Translating gives CASGRGWTNEKLFF. The genes are TRBV27 and TRBJ1-4; perhaps TRBD1 as D (6 bases). The germline CDR1 and CDR2 sequences are MNHEY and SMNVEV (reference sequence). V shed 8 bases and J shed 2 bases, with 12 bases lying between them. CDR3 length: 14 amino acids. The full variable domain, in which reference TRBV27 and TRBJ1-4 provide the parts outside the CDR3, is EAQVTQNPRYLITVTGKKLTVTCSQNMNHEYMSWYRQDPGLGLRQIYYSMNVEVTDKGDVPEGYKVSRKEKRNFPLILESPSPNQTSLYFCASGRGWTNEKLFFGSGTQLSVL.

The genes are TRBV24-1 and TRBJ2-5, with D perhaps matching TRBD1 (5 bases). The CDR3 consists of 13 residues. Per the germline V gene, CDR1 is KGHDR and CDR2 is SFDVKD. V gave up 4 bases and J gave up 3 bases, with 8 bases separating them. CDR3 loop: CATSDPREETQYF. The CDR3 bases are TGTGCCACCAGTGACCCCAGGGAAGAGACCCAGTACTTC.

This chain connects TRBV3-1 (or the pseudogene TRBV3-2) to TRBJ1-5; 10 nucleotides agree with TRBD1. CDR1 and CDR2 from the germline V gene are LGHDT and YNNKEL (reference sequence). The CDR3 is 15 residues long. Germline trimming cut 3 bases from V and 2 bases from J; bases unmatched to any gene: 1. The DNA for the CDR3 is TGTGCCAGCAGCCATGGGACAGGGGGCAATCAGCCCCAGCATTTT. Translated, it gives CASSHGTGGNQPQHF.

V usage is TRBV2 and J usage is TRBJ2-3; perhaps TRBD1 as D (5 bases). The ends were cut back, 6 bases at V and 0 bases at J, with 10 bases in the middle. The CDR3 covers 14 residues. Germline V gene lookup returns CDR1 SNHLY and CDR2 FYNNEI. DNA for the CDR3: TGTGCCAGCAGGGGGCCTACTAGCACAGATACGCAGTATTTT. It encodes CASRGPTSTDTQYF.

The rearrangement uses TRBV6-1 and TRBJ1-5; D unclear. Germline assignment: CDR1 MNHNS and CDR2 SASEGT. Trimming cost V 2 bases and J 4 bases, with 3 bases left between them. The length of the CDR3 is 12 residues. The CDR3 reads CASSERNQPQHF. In DNA, the CDR3 is TGTGCCAGCAGTGAACGTAATCAGCCCCAGCATTTT.

This chain uses TRBV19 with TRBJ2-3; a weak D match, TRBD1 (5 bases). The CDR3 covers 13 residues. The V end was cut by 7 bases, the J end by 5 bases, with 13 bases between. Germline loops: CDR1 LNHDA, CDR2 SQIVND (reference sequence). CDR3 nucleotide sequence: TGTGCCAGTAATAAAGGGGCCCGAGATACGCAGTATTTT. Translated: CASNKGARDTQYF. The full variable domain, its missing parts supplied by reference TRBV19 and TRBJ2-3, is DGGITQSPKYLFRKEGQNVTLSCEQNLNHDAMYWYRQDPGQGLRLIYYSQIVNDFQKGDIAEGYSVSREKKESFPLTVTSAQKNPTAFYLCASNKGARDTQYFGPGTRLTVL.

The chain is built from TRBV12-3 or TRBV12-4 and TRBJ1-5; D is unresolved. The CDR3 is made up of 12 amino acids. Trimming stripped 6 bases from V and 5 bases from J, with 8 bases between. CDR3 in amino acids: CASSPSDQPQHF. The CDR3 DNA reads TGTGCCAGCAGCCCCAGTGATCAGCCCCAGCATTTT.

This chain uses TRBV29-1 with TRBJ1-2; D may be TRBD1 (6 bases). CDR1 and CDR2 from the germline V gene are SQVTM and ANQGSEA. V was trimmed by 5 bases and J by 4 bases, leaving 20 bases between them. The CDR3 covers 15 residues. The CDR3 nucleotides are TGCAGCGTTTTTCTCGGGACACCGGGCACCTATGGCTACACCTTC. It is translated as CSVFLGTPGTYGYTF. Supplemented by reference TRBV29-1 and TRBJ1-2, the full variable domain reads SAVISQKPSRDICQRGTSLTIQCQVDSQVTMMFWYRQQPGQSLTLIATANQGSEATYESGFVIDKFPISRPNLTFSTLTVSNMSPEDSSIYLCSVFLGTPGTYGYTFGSGTRLTVV.

J is TRBJ2-1 and V is TRBV3-1 (or the pseudogene TRBV3-2), with D unclear. The CDR3 has 14 amino acids. Germline V gives CDR1 LGHDT, CDR2 YNNKEL (reference sequence). V was cut by 2 bases and J by 6 bases, with 11 bases left in between. The CDR3 DNA follows: TGTGCCAGCAGCCAAAGTGGAGTATCCAATGAGCAGTTCTTC. Translating it yields CASSQSGVSNEQFF.

This rearrangement joins TRBV11-2 to TRBJ2-7; D possibly corresponds to TRBD2 (6 bases). Trimming stripped 1 base from V and 2 bases from J, with 6 bases between. This CDR3 region has 13 residues. The V gene's germline CDR1 is SGHAT and CDR2 FQNNGV. CDR3 amino acids: CASSLAGAYEQYV. DNA of the CDR3: TGTGCCAGCAGCTTAGCGGGGGCCTACGAGCAGTACGTC.

The chain recombines TRBV9 with TRBJ2-5; TRBD2 agrees at 9 bases. With V trimmed by 3 bases and J by 5 bases, 5 bases remained unmatched. CDR1 is SGDLS and CDR2 is YYNGEE in the germline V gene. This CDR3 has 14 amino acids. Here the CDR3 reads CASSGGGARETQYF. In nucleotides, the CDR3 is TGTGCCAGCAGCGGCGGGGGGGCCAGGGAGACCCAGTACTTC.

The chain employs TRBV9 and TRBJ1-6; 10 positions match TRBD1. V dropped 2 bases and J dropped 10; count of bases not matched to a gene: 6. The germline V gene has CDR1 SGDLS and CDR2 YYNGEE. The CDR3 length is 15 residues. The CDR3 bases are TGTGCCAGCAGCGTCTCCGGGACAGGGGACTCACCCCTCCACTTT. As protein: CASSVSGTGDSPLHF.

The chain is built from TRBV3-1 (or the pseudogene TRBV3-2) and TRBJ2-1; D is unresolved. CDR3 length equals 12 residues. The V and J ends lost 1 base and 6 bases respectively, with 4 bases between them. CDR1 and CDR2 from the germline V gene are LGHDT and YNNKEL (reference sequence). CDR3 sequence reads: CASSQAGNEQFF. CDR3 nucleotides: TGTGCCAGCAGCCAAGCAGGCAATGAGCAGTTCTTC.

The V and J genes are TRBV12-1 and TRBJ2-2; the table assigns TRBD1, which was not confirmed against the DNA. TRBV12-1 is marked as a pseudogene. The CDR3 has 19 residues. Here the CDR3 DNA reads TGTGCCAGCAGCTTTGGAGGGACAGAGACTTTTGGGTCCACCGGGGAGCTGTTTTTT. It yields the protein CASSFGGTETFGSTGELFF.

The chain has TRBV21-1 and TRBJ2-5; TRBD1 is the table's D call and was not checked against the DNA. TRBV21-1 constitutes a pseudogene. The CDR3 is 16 amino acids. As DNA, the CDR3 is TGTGCCACCCCGACCTCGAACAGGGAGAAGGCGGAGACCCAGTACTTC. Translation gives CATPTSNREKAETQYF.

The count of this clone is one. The chain has TRBV30 and TRBJ2-3; D gene ambiguous. Trimming took 2 bases from V and 2 from J, leaving 11 bases between them. CDR1 is GTSNPN, CDR2 SVGIG, per germline (reference sequence). This CDR3 region has 14 residues. CDR3 residues: CAWSRQVFTDTQYF. CDR3 DNA: TGTGCCTGGAGTAGGCAGGTATTCACAGATACGCAGTATTTT.

The V and J genes are TRBV7-2 and TRBJ1-6; D remains unclear. Looked up from germline, CDR1 is SGHTA and CDR2 is FQGNSA. V was cut by 4 bases and J by 10 bases, with 8 bases left in between. The CDR3 extends over 12 amino acids. The CDR3 is CASSSSVSPLHF. The CDR3 bases are TGTGCCAGCAGCTCCTCGGTCTCACCCCTCCACTTT.

Only one count was recorded for this clone. The V gene is TRBV25-1, the J gene TRBJ1-4; D not resolved. The V gene lost 2 bases and the J gene lost 4 bases, with 5 bases spanning the gap. The CDR3 loop spans 13 amino acids. Germline V gene data show CDR1 as MGHDK and CDR2 as SYGVNS. The CDR3 DNA reads TGTGCCAGCAGTGAAGTTATTAATGAAAAACTGTTTTTT. Encoded protein: CASSEVINEKLFF.

This clone is a singleton in its sample. This chain joins TRBV3-1 (or the pseudogene TRBV3-2) and TRBJ1-1; D is unresolved. V was cut by 0 bases and J by 1 base, with 6 bases left in between. Germline lookup yields CDR1 LGHDT and CDR2 YNNKEL (reference sequence). This CDR3 is 14 amino acids long. The CDR3 is CASSQDRQNTEAFF. In DNA, the CDR3 is TGTGCCAGCAGCCAAGATAGACAGAACACTGAAGCTTTCTTT.